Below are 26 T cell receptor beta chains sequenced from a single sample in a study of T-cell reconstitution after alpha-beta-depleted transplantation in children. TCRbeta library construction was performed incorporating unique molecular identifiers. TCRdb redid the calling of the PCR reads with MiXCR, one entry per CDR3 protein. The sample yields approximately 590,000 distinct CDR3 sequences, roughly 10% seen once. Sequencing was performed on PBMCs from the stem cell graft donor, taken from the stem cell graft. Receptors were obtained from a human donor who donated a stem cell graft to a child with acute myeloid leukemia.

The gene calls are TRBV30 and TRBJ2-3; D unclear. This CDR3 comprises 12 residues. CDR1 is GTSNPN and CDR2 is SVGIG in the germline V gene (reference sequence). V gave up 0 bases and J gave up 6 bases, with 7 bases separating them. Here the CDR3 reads CAWSVLGDTQYF. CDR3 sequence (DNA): TGTGCCTGGAGTGTATTGGGCGATACGCAGTATTTT.

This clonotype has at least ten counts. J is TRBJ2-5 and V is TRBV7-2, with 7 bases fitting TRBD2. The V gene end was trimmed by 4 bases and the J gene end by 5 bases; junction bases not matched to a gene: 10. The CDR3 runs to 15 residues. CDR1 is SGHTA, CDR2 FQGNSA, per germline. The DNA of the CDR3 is TGTGCCAGCAGCTCAGGGTTTCGGGGAGGGGAGACCCAGTACTTC. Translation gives CASSSGFRGGETQYF.

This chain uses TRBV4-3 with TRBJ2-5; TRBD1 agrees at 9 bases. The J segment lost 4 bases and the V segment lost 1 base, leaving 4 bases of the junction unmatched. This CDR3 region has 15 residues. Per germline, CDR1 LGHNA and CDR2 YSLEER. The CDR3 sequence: CASSQVGQGRETQYF. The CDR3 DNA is TGCGCCAGCAGCCAAGTGGGACAGGGTCGAGAGACCCAGTACTTC.

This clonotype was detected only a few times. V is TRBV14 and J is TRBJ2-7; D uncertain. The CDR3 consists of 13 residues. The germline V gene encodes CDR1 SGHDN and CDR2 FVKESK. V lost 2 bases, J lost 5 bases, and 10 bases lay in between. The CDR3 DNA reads TGTGCCAGCAGCCAAAGCAGGAACCACGAGCAGTACTTC. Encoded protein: CASSQSRNHEQYF.

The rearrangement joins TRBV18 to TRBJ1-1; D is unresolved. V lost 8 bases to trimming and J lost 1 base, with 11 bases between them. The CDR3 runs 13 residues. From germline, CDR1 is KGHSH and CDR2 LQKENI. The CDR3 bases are TGTGCCAGCGCAAGGTCAGGGAACACTGAAGCTTTCTTT. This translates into CASARSGNTEAFF.

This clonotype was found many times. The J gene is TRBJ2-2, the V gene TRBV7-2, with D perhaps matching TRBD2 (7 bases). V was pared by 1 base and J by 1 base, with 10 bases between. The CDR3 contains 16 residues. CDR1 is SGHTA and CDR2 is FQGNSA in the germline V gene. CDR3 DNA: TGTGCCAGCAGCTTAGACGGGGGGCTGAACACCGGGGAGCTGTTTTTT. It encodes CASSLDGGLNTGELFF. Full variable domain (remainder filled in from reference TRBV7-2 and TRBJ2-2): GAGVSQSPSNKVTEKGKDVELRCDPISGHTALYWYRQSLGQGLEFLIYFQGNSAPDKSGLPSDRFSAERTGGSVSTLTIQRTQQEDSAVYLCASSLDGGLNTGELFFGEGSRLTVL.

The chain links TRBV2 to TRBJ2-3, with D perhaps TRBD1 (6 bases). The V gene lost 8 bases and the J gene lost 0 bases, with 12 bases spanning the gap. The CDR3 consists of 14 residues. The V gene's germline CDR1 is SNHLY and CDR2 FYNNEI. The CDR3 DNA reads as TGTGCCAGCGGGAAGGGACAAAGCACAGATACGCAGTATTTT. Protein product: CASGKGQSTDTQYF.

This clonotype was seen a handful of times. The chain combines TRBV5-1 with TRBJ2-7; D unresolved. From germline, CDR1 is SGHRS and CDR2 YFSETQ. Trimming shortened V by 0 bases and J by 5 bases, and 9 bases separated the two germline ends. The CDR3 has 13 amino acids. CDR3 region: CASSLVVEDEQYF. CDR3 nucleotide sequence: TGCGCCAGCAGCTTGGTAGTCGAAGACGAGCAGTACTTC.

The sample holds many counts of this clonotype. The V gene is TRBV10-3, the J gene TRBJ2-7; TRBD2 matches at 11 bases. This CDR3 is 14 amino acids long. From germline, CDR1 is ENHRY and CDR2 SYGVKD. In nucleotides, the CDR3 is TGTGCTATCGACGCTAGCGGGAGGACATACGAGCAGTACTTC. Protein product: CAIDASGRTYEQYF.

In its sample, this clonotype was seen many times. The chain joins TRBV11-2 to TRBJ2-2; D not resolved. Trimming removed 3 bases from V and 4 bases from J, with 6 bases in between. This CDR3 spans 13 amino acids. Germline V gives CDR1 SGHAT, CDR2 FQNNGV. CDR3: CASSLEVTGELFF. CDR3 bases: TGTGCCAGCAGCTTGGAAGTCACCGGGGAGCTGTTTTTT.

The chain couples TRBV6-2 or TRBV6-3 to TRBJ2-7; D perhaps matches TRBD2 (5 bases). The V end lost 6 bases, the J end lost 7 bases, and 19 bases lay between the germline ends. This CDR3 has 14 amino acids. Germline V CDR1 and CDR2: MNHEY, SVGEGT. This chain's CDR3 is CASRGSGASREQYF. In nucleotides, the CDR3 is TGTGCCAGCAGGGGCAGCGGAGCCTCGCGAGAGCAGTACTTC.

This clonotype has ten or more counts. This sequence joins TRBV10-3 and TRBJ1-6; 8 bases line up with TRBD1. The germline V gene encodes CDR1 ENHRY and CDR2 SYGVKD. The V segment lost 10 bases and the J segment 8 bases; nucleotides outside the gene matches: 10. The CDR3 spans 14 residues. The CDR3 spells CATKTGTGDSPLHF. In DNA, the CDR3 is TGTGCCACCAAAACCGGGACAGGCGATTCACCCCTCCACTTT.

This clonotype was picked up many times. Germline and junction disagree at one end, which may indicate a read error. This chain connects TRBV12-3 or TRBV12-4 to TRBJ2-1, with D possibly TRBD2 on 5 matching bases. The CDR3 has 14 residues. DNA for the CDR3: TGTGCCAGCAGTAGATCGGACTCCCACAATGAGCAGTTCTTC. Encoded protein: CASSRSDSHNEQFF.

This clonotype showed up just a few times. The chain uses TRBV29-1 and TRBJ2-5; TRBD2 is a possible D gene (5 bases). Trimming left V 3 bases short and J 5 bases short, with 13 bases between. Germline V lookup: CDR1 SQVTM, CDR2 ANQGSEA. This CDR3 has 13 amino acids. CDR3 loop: CSVDTDSGETQYF. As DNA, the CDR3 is TGCAGCGTTGACACCGATTCGGGGGAGACCCAGTACTTC.

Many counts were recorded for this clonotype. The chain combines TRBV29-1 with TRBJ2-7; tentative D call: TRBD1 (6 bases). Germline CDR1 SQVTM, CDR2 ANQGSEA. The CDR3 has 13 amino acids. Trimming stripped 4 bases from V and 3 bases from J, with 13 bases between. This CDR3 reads CSVGGQPIYEQYF. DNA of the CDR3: TGCAGCGTTGGCGGACAGCCGATCTACGAGCAGTACTTC.

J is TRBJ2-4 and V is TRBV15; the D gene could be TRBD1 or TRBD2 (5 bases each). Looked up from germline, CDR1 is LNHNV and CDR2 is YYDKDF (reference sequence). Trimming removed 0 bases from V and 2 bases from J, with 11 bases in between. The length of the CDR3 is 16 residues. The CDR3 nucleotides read TGTGCCACCAGCAGAGATAGGGACCCGTCCAAAAACATTCAGTACTTC. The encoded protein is CATSRDRDPSKNIQYF. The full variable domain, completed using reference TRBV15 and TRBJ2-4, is DAMVIQNPRYQVTQFGKPVTLSCSQTLNHNVMYWYQQKSSQAPKLLFHYYDKDFNNEADTPDNFQSRRPNTSFCFLDIRSPGLGDTAMYLCATSRDRDPSKNIQYFGAGTRLSVL.

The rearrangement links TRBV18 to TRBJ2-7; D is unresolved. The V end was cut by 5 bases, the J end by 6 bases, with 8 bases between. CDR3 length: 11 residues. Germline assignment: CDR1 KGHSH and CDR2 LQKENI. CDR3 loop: CASSNYGEQYF. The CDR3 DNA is TGTGCCAGCTCAAACTACGGCGAGCAGTACTTC.

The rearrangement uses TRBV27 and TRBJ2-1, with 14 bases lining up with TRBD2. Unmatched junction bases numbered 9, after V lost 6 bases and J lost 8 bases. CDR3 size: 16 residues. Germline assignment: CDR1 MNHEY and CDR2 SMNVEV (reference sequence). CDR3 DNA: TGTGCCAGCAGCTTGACTAGCGGGAGGGTCGCCCATGAGCAGTTCTTC. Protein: CASSLTSGRVAHEQFF.

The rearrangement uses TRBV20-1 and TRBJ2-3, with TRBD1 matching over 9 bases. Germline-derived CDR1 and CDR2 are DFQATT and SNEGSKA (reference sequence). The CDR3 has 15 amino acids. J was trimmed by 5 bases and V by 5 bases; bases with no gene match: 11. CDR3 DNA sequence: TGCAGTGCTCCCCCCCCCACAGGGGGCGGAGATACGCAGTATTTT. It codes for CSAPPPTGGGDTQYF.

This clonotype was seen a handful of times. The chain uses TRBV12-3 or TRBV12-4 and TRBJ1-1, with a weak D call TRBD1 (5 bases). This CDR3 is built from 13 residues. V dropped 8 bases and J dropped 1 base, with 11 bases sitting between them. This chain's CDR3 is CASQPQGNTEAFF. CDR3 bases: TGTGCCAGCCAACCCCAGGGGAACACTGAAGCTTTCTTT.

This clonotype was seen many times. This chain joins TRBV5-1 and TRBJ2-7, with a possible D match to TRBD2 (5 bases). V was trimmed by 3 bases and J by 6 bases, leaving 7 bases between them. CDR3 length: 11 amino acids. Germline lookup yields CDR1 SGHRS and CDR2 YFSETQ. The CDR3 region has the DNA TGCGCCAGCAGCTGGGGAGCCGAGCAGTACTTC. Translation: CASSWGAEQYF.

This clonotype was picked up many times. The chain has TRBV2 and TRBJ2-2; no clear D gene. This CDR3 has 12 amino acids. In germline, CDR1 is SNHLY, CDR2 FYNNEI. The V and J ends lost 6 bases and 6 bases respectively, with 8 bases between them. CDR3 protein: CASRRQAGELFF. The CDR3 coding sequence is TGTGCCAGCAGACGGCAGGCCGGGGAGCTGTTTTTT. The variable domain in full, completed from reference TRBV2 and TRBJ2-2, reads EPEVTQTPSHQVTQMGQEVILRCVPISNHLYFYWYRQILGQKVEFLVSFYNNEISEKSEIFDDQFSVERPDGSNFTLKIRSTKLEDSAMYFCASRRQAGELFFGEGSRLTVL.

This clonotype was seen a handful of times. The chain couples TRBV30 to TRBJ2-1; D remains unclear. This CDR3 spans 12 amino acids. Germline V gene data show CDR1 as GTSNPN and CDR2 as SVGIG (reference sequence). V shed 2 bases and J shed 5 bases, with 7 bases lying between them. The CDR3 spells CAWSQTDNEQFF. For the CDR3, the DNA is TGTGCCTGGAGTCAAACTGACAATGAGCAGTTCTTC.

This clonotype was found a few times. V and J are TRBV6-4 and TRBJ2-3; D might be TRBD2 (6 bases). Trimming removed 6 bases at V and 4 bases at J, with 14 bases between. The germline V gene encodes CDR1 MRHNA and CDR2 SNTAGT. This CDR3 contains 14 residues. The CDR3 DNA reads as TGTGCCAGCAGGACGAGTGCGGGGTCAGATACGCAGTATTTT. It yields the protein CASRTSAGSDTQYF.

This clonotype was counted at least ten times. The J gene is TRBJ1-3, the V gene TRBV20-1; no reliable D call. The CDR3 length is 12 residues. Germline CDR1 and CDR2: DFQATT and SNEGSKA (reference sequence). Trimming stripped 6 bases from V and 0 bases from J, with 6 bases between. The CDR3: CSAPSSGNTIYF. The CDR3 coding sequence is TGCAGTGCCCCCAGCTCTGGAAACACCATATATTTT.

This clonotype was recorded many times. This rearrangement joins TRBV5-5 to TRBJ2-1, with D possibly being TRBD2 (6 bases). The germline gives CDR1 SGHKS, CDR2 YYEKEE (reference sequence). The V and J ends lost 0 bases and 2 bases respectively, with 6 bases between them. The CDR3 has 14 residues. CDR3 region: CASSLGTTYNEQFF. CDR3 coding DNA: TGTGCCAGCAGCTTGGGGACTACCTACAATGAGCAGTTCTTC. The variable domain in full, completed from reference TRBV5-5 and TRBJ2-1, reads DAGVTQSPTHLIKTRGQQVTLRCSPISGHKSVSWYQQVLGQGPQFIFQYYEKEERGRGNFPDRFSARQFPNYSSELNVNALLLGDSALYLCASSLGTTYNEQFFGPGTRLTVL.